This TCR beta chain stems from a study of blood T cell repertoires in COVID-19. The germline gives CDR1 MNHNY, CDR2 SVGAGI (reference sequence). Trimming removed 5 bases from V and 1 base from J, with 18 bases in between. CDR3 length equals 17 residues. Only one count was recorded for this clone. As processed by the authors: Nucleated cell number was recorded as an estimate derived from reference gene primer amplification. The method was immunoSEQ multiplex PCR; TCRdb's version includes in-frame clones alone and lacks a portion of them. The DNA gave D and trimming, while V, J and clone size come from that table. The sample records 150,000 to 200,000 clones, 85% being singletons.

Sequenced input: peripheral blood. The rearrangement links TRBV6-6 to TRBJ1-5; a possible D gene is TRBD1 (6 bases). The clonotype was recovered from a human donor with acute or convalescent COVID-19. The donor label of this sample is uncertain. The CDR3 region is CASSPGSGVRSNQPQHF. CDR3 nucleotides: TGTGCCAGCAGTCCCGGGTCAGGGGTAAGGAGCAATCAGCCCCAGCATTTT.